This paragraph covers one T cell receptor (beta chain) sequence. As for treatment: preoperative locoregional IRX-2 cytokine immunotherapy. Preoperative locoregional IRX-2 cytokine immunotherapy was tested in the phase Ib source study. The sample belongs to a study of preoperative IRX-2 immunotherapy in early breast cancer. V lost 8 bases to trimming and J lost 7 bases, with 15 bases between them. The length of the CDR3 is 12 residues. Germline CDR1 is MDHEN and CDR2 is SYDVKM. The data were produced by immunoSEQ multiplex PCR, yet TCRdb's version contains in-frame clones alone and is incomplete. The sample contains 20,000 to 25,000 clones, around 95% of which appear only once.

This receptor was identified in a human donor with breast cancer. The J gene is TRBJ2-7, the V gene TRBV28, with D unresolved. Sequences were derived from tumor tissue, sampled after IRX-2 immunotherapy. For the CDR3, the DNA is TGTGCCAGCGTAGGACCCCCGTGGGAGCAGTACTTC. Its translation is CASVGPPWEQYF.